This T cell receptor beta chain originates from a study of early T cells in non-severe SARS-CoV-2 infection (dated by TCRdb to the early 2020s). About the investigation overall: Bulk RNA from unsorted whole blood was used for TCR sequencing, so alpha and beta chains could not be paired. Overall study results and their limits: VDJdb matching was skewed toward anti-spike CD8 responses, so virus-specific expansions were likely underestimated and private and CD4 specificities were missed.

The library was built by means of 5' RACE. Reads for this sample came from a NextSeq 500. To correct for sequencing error and PCR bias, the TCR library protocol tagged individual cDNA molecules with unique molecular identifiers. Both TCR alpha and beta chains were sequenced, and tight co-correlation was observed between alpha and beta sequence abundances in each sample. Regarding the original processing steps: Decombinator V4 was used to annotate the V gene, J gene and CDR3 of the TCR sequences. TCRs were defined as expanded if a significant change between any two time points was detected under a Poisson model with p below 0.0001. TCR abundances were normalised to the total number of TCRs sequenced per sample and expressed as counts per million. VDJdb, accessed on 1 November 2021, was searched for TCRs annotated for CMV, EBV and SARS-CoV-2, and TCRs annotated for more than one antigen were excluded. The public reads were run again by TCRdb, first through fastp at Q25 and then through MiXCR, and only productive beta chains were kept. CDR3 protein duplicates are merged, each entry listing the most common genes and DNA. It is TCRdb's table, rather than the study itself, that gives the V and J calls and clone size. This sample comprises about 26,000 distinct CDR3 sequences, over 4.5% of them detected only once. The ten biggest clones cover 4.5% of the sample.

This was a case-control study nested in a cohort of healthcare workers in London, UK, who had nasopharyngeal swab PCR tests and blood samples taken every week. Healthcare workers were recruited between 23 and 31 March 2020, during the week of the UK lockdown, and were followed weekly for up to roughly 15 weeks. This clonotype showed up many times. Its antigen is still unknown. No base quality information exists; no much larger clone differs at one position. The clonotype was recovered from an adult who was a healthcare worker with PCR-confirmed SARS-CoV-2 infection or an uninfected control (not recorded which). Sequencing input: whole blood.

This receptor carries the CDR3 CASSPGTSRSREQFF. The DNA reads TGTGCCAGCAGCCCCGGGACTAGCCGGTCACGCGAGCAGTTCTTC. The rearranged chain carries TRBV11-2 and TRBJ2-1, with 9 middle bases fitting TRBD2. The CDR3 runs 15 amino acids, cysteine and phenylalanine included. The only DNA kept is the CDR3, 45 bases in frame from the first base. The germline V gene provides CDR1 SGHAT and CDR2 FQNNGV. Ends trimmed: V by 5 bases, J by 10 bases; bases unmatched to a gene: 12.